Listed below are T cell receptor beta chains from one sample, sequenced in a study of blood T cell repertoires in COVID-19. The table came from immunoSEQ multiplex PCR; TCRdb's copy has only in-frame clones and leaves some out. The sample has roughly 190,000 clones, around 89% seen once. Sequencing input: peripheral blood. The receptors were gathered from a human donor in a cohort sampled during active COVID-19. CDR3s include the opening cysteine and the closing phenylalanine or tryptophan. The D gene is left open where the match is weak. Rows give clone size only sometimes, using once, few, many, or a class for an expanded clone.

D gene	CDR3 length	V gene	clone size	J gene	CDR3 DNA	CDR3 protein
.	13	TRBV6-1	.	TRBJ1-1	TGTGCCAGCAGTGAAAACAGGAACACTGAAGCTTTCTTT	CASSENRNTEAFF
.	14	TRBV6-1	.	TRBJ1-6	TGTGCCAGCAGTGATGGGGGGGGTAATTCACCCCTCCACTTT	CASSDGGGNSPLHF
TRBD2	12	TRBV28	few	TRBJ2-7	TGTGCCAGCAGCCGGACTAGCGGGTACCACTATTTC	CASSRTSGYHYF
.	17	TRBV10-3	.	TRBJ1-5	TGTGCCATCAGTGAGTCCGGGGTGGGCGGCAGCAATCAGCCCCAGCATTTT	CAISESGVGGSNQPQHF
TRBD1	16	TRBV5-4	few	TRBJ2-7	TGTGCCAGCAGCTTGGGGGCCGGGACAGGGTCGTACGAGCAGTACTTC	CASSLGAGTGSYEQYF
.	14	TRBV21-1	few	TRBJ2-3	TGTGCCAGAACGACTAGATTCATTACGGATACGCAGTATTTT	CARTTRFITDTQYF
.	15	TRBV30	.	TRBJ1-4	TGTGCCTGGAGGCCGCCGGGGGGACATAATGAAAAACTGTTTTTT	CAWRPPGGHNEKLFF
.	15	TRBV3-1/TRBV3-2	.	TRBJ1-2	TGTGCCAGCAGCCAAGTCCCCGGGCAGGGGAATGGCTACACCTTC	CASSQVPGQGNGYTF
.	16	TRBV7-2	.	TRBJ2-1	TGTGCCAGCAGCTCCACCATGGGGGGTTCCTACAATGAGCAGTTCTTC	CASSSTMGGSYNEQFF
TRBD2	16	TRBV5-1	.	TRBJ2-3	TGCGCCAGCAGCTCGGGGACTAGCGTGATGATCGATACGCAGTATTTT	CASSSGTSVMIDTQYF
.	14	TRBV19	.	TRBJ1-5	TGTGCCAGCACCGGGACATCTAGAAATCAGCCCCAGCATTTT	CASTGTSRNQPQHF
.	13	TRBV5-1	.	TRBJ1-1	TGCGCCAGCAGCTTGGATCAGGGCACTGAAGCTTTCTTT	CASSLDQGTEAFF
.	16	TRBV7-9	few	TRBJ1-4	TGTGCCAGCAGCCAGGGCTCGACAGGAATTAATGAAAAACTGTTTTTT	CASSQGSTGINEKLFF
.	15	TRBV12-2	.	TRBJ1-1	TGTGCAAGTCCTCACCCCGAGGGGGCAAACACTGAAGCTTTCTTT	CASPHPEGANTEAFF
TRBD2	13	TRBV25-1	.	TRBJ2-5	TGTGCCAGCACGGGGCGGGGGGCAGAGACCCAGTACTTC	CASTGRGAETQYF
TRBD1	15	TRBV9	.	TRBJ2-2	TGTGCCAGCAGCTCGGGACAGGGTAACACCGGGGAGCTGTTTTTT	CASSSGQGNTGELFF
.	14	TRBV7-8	.	TRBJ1-1	TGTGCCAGCAGCCTTTTACCCGCCGGCACTGAAGCTTTCTTT	CASSLLPAGTEAFF
.	15	TRBV6-2/TRBV6-3	.	TRBJ2-5	TGTGCCAGCAGCCCCGGACTGGTTGGAGAGGGGACCCAGTACTTC	CASSPGLVGEGTQYF